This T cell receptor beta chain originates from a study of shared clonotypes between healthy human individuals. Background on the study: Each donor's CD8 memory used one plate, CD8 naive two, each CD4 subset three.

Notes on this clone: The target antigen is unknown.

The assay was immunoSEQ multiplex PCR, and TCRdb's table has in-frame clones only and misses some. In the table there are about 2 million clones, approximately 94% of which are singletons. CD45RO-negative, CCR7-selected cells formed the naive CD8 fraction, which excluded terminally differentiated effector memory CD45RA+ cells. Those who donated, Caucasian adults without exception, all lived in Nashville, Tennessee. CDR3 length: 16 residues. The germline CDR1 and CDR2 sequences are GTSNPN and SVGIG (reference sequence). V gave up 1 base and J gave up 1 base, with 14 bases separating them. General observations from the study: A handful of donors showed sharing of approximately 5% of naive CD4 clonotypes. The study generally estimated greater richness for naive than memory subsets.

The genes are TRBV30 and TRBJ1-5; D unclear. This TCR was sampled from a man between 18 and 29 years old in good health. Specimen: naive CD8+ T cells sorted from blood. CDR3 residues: CAWSEVGRVSNQPQHF. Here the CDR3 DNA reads TGTGCCTGGAGTGAGGTTGGGAGGGTGAGCAATCAGCCCCAGCATTTT.